This T cell receptor beta chain was captured in a study of blood T cell repertoires in COVID-19. About the study: Sources were T cells, B-cell-depleted T cells, or PBMCs; the material itself was cDNA or gDNA.

In terms of age and location, participants ranged from about 18 to 95 years and lived in about 25 US areas. Cohort 3 donors were reported recovered after two negative PCRs, clearance, or symptom resolution. Only a few counts were recorded for this clone. The repertoire was sequenced with immunoSEQ multiplex PCR; TCRdb's copy has only in-frame clones and lacks some. Of approximately 160,000 clones in the sample, around 84% are singletons; the top ten hold around 7.7%. The sample taken for sequencing was PBMCs or T cells enriched from blood (not recorded which). The TCR comes from a man aged 50 to 60 who had recovered from COVID-19.

The CDR3: CASSPAPGTGNEQFF. DNA for the CDR3: TGTGCCAGCAGCCCCGCCCCCGGGACAGGGAATGAGCAGTTCTTC. The V gene is TRBV5-4, the J gene TRBJ2-1; 9 positions agree with TRBD1. J was trimmed by 7 bases and V by 4 bases; bases with no gene match: 9. This CDR3 contains 15 residues. Germline V lookup: CDR1 SGHNT, CDR2 YYREEE (reference sequence).